This record concerns one T cell receptor beta chain sequence. Its antigen is not yet known. Per-nucleotide qualities are absent, and no much larger clonotype sits a single base away. The data were taken from a study of blood T cell repertoires in COVID-19 (dated by TCRdb to the early 2020s). Looking at the study overall: The collaborator samples originated in the United States, Italy and Spain and spanned the acute and convalescent phases of COVID-19. The material from the prospective study consisted of cDNA or gDNA derived from T cells, B-cell-depleted T cells, or PBMCs. Subjects who had been exposed to COVID-19, were actively infected with it, or had recovered from it provided the deeply sampled blood TCRbeta repertoires that made up the dataset. A freely available public database, intended as a resource for researchers studying the immune response to SARS-CoV-2, is where the repertoires were released. The samples were drawn from the first 160 participants of the ongoing ImmuneRACE study and from 1,254 subjects provided by 6 global collaborators. Sample metadata almost always included a de-identified subject ID, COVID-19 status, age in years and sex. HLA class I and class II types, where available, came from metadata supplied by the sample provider rather than from assay-based typing. The paper's findings and limits, for the study overall: The amount of clinical and demographic metadata varied by source and participant and was provided uncurated.

The immunoSEQ Assay, a bias-controlled multiplex PCR, was used to amplify TCRbeta CDR3 regions from genomic DNA. Regarding the original processing steps: The number of nucleated cells in each sample was estimated from the amplification of reference gene primers within the assay. Sequence reads were collapsed and filtered to measure the absolute abundance of every unique TCRbeta CDR3 rearrangement. For each sample, productive Simpson clonality was calculated as the square root of Simpson's diversity index over productive rearrangements. Not all clones reach the TCRdb copy of this immuneACCESS table, which keeps in-frame sequences only. Checked studies attribute under half of the gap to unresolved V genes and leave the rest unexplained. The V and J calls and the clone size are those of that table, but D and trimming were determined from the DNA. The sample data list about 170,000 clones, and almost 85% of these were observed just once. Jointly, the top ten make up 20% to 25% of the sample.

Each collaborating institution followed its own protocols to collect whole blood in K2EDTA tubes. Collaborator samples were shipped for TCRbeta analysis as frozen whole blood, isolated PBMCs, or DNA extracted from either sample type. The germline V gene gives CDR1 as KGHSH and CDR2 as LQKENI. Germline trimming amounts to 8 bases on V and 5 bases on J, with 5 as the count of junction bases outside the gene matches. The CDR3 runs 13 amino acids, cysteine and phenylalanine included. CDR3 DNA only is kept here, 39 bases in frame from base 1. This TCR derives from a woman of 80 years or more with acute or convalescent COVID-19. Sequencing input: peripheral blood. Recombination joined TRBV18 with TRBJ1-4, and TRBD1 matches 7 of the central bases. CDR3 sequence: CASTRDSNEKLFF. The base sequence is TGTGCCAGCACCCGGGACAGCAATGAAAAACTGTTTTTT. Joined to the reference TRBV18 and TRBJ1-4 proteins, this CDR3 gives the full variable domain: NAGVMQNPRHLVRRRGQEARLRCSPMKGHSHVYWYRQLPEEGLKFMVYLQKENIIDESGMPKERFSAEFPKEGPSILRIQQVVRGDSAAYFCASTRDSNEKLFFGSGTQLSVL.